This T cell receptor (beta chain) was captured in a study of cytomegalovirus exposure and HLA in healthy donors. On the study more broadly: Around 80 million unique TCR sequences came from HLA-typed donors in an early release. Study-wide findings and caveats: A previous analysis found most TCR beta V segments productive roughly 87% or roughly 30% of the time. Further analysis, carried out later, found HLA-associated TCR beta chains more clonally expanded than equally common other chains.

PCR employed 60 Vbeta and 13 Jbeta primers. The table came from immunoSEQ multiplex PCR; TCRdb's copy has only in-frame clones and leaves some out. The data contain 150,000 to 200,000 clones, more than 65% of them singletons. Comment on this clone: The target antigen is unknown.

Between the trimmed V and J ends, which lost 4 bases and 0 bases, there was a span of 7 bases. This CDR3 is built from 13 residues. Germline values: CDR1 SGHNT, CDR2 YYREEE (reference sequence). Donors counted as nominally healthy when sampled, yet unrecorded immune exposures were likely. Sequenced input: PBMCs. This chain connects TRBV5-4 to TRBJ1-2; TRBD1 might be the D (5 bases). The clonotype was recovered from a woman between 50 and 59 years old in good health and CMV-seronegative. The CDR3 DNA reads TGTGCCAGCAGCGCGACAGCTAACTATGGCTACACCTTC. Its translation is CASSATANYGYTF.